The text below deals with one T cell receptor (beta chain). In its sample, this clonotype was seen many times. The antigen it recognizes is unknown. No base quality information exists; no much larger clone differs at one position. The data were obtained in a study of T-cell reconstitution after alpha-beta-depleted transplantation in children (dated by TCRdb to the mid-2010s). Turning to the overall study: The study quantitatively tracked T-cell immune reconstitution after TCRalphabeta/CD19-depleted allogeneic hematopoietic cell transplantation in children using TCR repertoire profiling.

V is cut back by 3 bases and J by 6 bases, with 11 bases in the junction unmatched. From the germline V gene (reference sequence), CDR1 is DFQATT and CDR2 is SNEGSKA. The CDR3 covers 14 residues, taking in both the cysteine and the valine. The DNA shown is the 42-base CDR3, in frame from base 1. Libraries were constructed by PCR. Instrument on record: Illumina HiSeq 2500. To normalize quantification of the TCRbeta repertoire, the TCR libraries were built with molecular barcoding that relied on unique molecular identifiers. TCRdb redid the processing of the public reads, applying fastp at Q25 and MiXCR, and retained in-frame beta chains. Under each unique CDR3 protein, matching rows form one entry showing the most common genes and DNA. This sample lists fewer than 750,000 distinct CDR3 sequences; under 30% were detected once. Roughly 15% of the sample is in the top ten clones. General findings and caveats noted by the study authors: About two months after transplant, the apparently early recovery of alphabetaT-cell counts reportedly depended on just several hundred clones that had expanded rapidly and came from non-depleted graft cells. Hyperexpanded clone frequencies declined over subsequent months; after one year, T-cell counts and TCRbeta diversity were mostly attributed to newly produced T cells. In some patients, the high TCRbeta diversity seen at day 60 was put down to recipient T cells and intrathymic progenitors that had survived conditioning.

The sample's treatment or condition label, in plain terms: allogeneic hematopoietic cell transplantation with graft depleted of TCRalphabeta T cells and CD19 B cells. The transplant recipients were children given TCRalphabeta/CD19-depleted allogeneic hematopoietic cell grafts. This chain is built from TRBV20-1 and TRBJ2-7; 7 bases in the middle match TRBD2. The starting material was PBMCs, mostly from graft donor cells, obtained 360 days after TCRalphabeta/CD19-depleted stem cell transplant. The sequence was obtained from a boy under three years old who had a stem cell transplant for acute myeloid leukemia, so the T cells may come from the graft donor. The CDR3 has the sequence CSARSEGGGGEQYV. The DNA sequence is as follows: TGCAGTGCTAGGAGTGAGGGAGGCGGGGGCGAGCAGTACGTC.